This T cell receptor beta chain was captured in a study of T cells in localized non-small cell lung cancer. Study-wide results and caveats: Density of T cells in blood, when higher, went with longer overall survival.

In this sample, this clone is medium-sized. Its specificity is unknown. Data came from immunoSEQ multiplex PCR; TCRdb stores just in-frame clones and leaves some out. This sample yields roughly 1,400 clones, of which around 24% are seen a single time; around 28% belongs to the top ten. The germline V gene encodes CDR1 SGHNT and CDR2 YENEEA. This CDR3 spans 16 amino acids. V was shortened by 1 base and J by 7 bases, with 16 bases between the two germline ends. The sequencing used lung tumor tissue, collected before any cancer treatment. This sequence joins TRBV11-3 and TRBJ2-2, with D possibly TRBD2 on 6 matching bases. The TCR sequence derives from a man aged 35 to 69 with stage III squamous cell lung carcinoma. This CDR3 reads CASSLGAGPGSGELFF. The CDR3 DNA reads TGTGCCAGCAGCTTAGGCGCCGGACCCGGGAGCGGGGAGCTGTTTTTT.